This entry is about one TCR beta chain. What it recognizes is unknown. This sample was taken from a study of T cell repertoires and HLA-DP antigens. TCRdb keeps only in-frame clones here, not all; method: immunoSEQ multiplex PCR. The sample includes about 120,000 clones, 92% of them seen just once. Material: CD4+ T cells from PBMCs. The clonotype originates from a woman in her late teens or twenties in good health and CMV-seronegative.

The CDR3 here is CASSLTGAGTEAFF. CDR3 sequence (DNA): TGTGCCAGCAGCTTGACAGGGGCGGGCACTGAAGCTTTCTTT. The genes are TRBV7-3 and TRBJ1-1; TRBD1 matches at 8 bases. Germline V gene sequence: CDR1 SGHTA, CDR2 FQGTGA. J gave up 4 bases and V 3 bases, and 4 bases lay outside the gene matches. The CDR3 is 14 residues long.